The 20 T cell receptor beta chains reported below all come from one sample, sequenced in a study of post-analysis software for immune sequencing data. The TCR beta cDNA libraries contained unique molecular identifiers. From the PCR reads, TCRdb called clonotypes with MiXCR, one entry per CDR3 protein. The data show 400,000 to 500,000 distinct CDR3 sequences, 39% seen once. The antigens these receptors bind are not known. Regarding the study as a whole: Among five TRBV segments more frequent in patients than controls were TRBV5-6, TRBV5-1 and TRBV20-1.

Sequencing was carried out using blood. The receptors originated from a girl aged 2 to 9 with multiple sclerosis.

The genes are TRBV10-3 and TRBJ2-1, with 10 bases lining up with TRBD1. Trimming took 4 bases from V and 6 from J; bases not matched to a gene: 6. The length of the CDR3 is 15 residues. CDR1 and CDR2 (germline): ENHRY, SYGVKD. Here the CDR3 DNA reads TGTGCCATCAGTGCGGAGGACAGGGGGATCAATGAGCAGTTCTTC. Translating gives CAISAEDRGINEQFF.

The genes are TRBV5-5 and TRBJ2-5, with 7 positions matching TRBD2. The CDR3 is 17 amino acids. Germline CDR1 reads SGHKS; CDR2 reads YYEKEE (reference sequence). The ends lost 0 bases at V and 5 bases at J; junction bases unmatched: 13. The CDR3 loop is CASSLALATPGGETQYF. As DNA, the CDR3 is TGTGCCAGCAGCTTGGCACTAGCGACTCCCGGAGGGGAGACCCAGTACTTC. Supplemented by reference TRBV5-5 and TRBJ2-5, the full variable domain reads DAGVTQSPTHLIKTRGQQVTLRCSPISGHKSVSWYQQVLGQGPQFIFQYYEKEERGRGNFPDRFSARQFPNYSSELNVNALLLGDSALYLCASSLALATPGGETQYFGPGTRLLVL.

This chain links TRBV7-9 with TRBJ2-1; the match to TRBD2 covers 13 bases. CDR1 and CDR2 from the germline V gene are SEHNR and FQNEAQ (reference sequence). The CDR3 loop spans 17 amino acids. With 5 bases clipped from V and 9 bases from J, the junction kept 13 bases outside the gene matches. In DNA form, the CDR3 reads TGTGCCAGCAGCCGACCACCACTAGCGGGGGGGCTTAGTGAGCAGTTCTTC. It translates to CASSRPPLAGGLSEQFF.

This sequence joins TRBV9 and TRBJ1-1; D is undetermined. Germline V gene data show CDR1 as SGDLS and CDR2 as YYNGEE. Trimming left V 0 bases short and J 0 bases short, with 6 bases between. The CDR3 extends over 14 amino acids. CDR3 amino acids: CASSVETVNTEAFF. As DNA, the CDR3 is TGTGCCAGCAGCGTAGAAACTGTGAACACTGAAGCTTTCTTT.

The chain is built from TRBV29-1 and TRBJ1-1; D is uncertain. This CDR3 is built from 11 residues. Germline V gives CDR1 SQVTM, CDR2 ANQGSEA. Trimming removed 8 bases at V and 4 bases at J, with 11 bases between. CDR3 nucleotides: TGCAGCACAATCTCGAGCACTGAAGCTTTCTTT. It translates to CSTISSTEAFF.

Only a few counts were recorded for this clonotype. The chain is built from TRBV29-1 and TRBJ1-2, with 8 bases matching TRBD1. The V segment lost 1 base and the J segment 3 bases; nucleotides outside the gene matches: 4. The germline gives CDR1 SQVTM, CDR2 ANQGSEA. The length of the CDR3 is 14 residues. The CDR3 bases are TGCAGCGTTGAAGCCCCGGACAGGGACTATGGCTACACCTTC. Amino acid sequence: CSVEAPDRDYGYTF.

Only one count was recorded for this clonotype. The CDR3 here is CSAHYGRADDEQYF. CDR3 bases: TGCAGTGCACACTACGGGAGGGCCGACGACGAGCAGTACTTC. The V gene is TRBV20-1, the J gene TRBJ2-7, with 8 bases identical to TRBD2. This CDR3 comprises 14 residues. Losses at the gene ends were 6 bases for V and 5 bases for J; bases not matched to a gene: 12. The germline V gene has CDR1 DFQATT and CDR2 SNEGSKA (reference sequence).

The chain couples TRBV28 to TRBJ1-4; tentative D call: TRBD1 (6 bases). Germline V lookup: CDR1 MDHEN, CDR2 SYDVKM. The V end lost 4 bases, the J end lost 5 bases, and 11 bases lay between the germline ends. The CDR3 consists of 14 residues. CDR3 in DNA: TGTGCCAGCAGTTCGGGACACCGGAATGAAAAACTGTTTTTT. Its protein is CASSSGHRNEKLFF.

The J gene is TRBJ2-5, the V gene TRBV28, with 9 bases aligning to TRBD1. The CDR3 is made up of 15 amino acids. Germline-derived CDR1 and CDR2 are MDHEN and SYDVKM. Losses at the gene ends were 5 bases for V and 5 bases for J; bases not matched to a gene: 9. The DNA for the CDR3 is TGTGCCAGCAGTGATTACAGGGGGCGTTGGGAGACCCAGTACTTC. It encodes CASSDYRGRWETQYF. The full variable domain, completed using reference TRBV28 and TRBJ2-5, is DVKVTQSSRYLVKRTGEKVFLECVQDMDHENMFWYRQDPGLGLRLIYFSYDVKMKEKGDIPEGYSVSREKKERFSLILESASTNQTSMYLCASSDYRGRWETQYFGPGTRLLVL.

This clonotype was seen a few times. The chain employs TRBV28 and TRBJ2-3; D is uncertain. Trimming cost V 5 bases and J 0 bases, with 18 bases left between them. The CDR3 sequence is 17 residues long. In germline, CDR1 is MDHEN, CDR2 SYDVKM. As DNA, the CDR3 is TGTGCCAGCAGTCCATACCCCCTAATTGAGAGCACAGATACGCAGTATTTT. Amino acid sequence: CASSPYPLIESTDTQYF.

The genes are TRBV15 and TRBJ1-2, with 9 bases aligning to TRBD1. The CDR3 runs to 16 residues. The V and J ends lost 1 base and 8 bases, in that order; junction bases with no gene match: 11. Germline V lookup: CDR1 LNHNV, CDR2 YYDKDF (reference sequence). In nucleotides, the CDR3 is TGTGCCACCAGCAGAGCATATCAGGACAGGGGACGGGGCTACACCTTC. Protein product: CATSRAYQDRGRGYTF.

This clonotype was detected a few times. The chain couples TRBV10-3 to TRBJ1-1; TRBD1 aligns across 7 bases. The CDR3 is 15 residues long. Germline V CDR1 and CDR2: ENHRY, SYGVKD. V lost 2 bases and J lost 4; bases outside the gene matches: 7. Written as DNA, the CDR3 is TGTGCCATCAGTGAGACAGGGGAAGAGGGCACTGAAGCTTTCTTT. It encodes CAISETGEEGTEAFF.

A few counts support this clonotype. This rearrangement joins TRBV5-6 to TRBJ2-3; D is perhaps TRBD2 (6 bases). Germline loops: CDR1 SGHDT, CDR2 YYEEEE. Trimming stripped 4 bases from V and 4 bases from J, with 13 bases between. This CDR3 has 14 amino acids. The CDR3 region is CASSTRDLPDTQYF. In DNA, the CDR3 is TGTGCCAGCAGCACCCGGGACTTGCCAGATACGCAGTATTTT.

The CDR3 loop reads CASSQDASGRKDTQYF. The CDR3 nucleotides read TGCGCCAGCAGCCAAGACGCTAGCGGGAGGAAAGATACGCAGTATTTT. The J gene is TRBJ2-3, the V gene TRBV4-3; TRBD2 matches at 11 bases. With 0 bases clipped from V and 5 bases from J, the junction kept 4 bases outside the gene matches. The CDR3 length is 16 residues. Germline assignment: CDR1 LGHNA and CDR2 YSLEER.

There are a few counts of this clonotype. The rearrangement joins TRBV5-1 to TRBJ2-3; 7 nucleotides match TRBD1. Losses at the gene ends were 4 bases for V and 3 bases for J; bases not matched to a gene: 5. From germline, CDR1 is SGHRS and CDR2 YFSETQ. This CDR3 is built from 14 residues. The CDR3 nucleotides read TGCGCCAGCAGCGAATCGACAGGGACAGATACGCAGTATTTT. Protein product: CASSESTGTDTQYF.

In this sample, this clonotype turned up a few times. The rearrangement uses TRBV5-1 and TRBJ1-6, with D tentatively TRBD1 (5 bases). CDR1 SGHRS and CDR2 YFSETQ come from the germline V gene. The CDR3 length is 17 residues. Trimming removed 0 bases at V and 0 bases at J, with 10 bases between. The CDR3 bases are TGCGCCAGCAGCTTGGTCGCAGGGAGCTCCTATAATTCACCCCTCCACTTT. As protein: CASSLVAGSSYNSPLHF.

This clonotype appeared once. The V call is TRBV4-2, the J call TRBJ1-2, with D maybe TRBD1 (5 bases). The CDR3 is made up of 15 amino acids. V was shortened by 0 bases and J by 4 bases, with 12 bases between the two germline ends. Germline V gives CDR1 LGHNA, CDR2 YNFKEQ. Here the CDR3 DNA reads TGTGCCAGCAGCCAAGATAGCGGCGGGGCCTATGGCTACACCTTC. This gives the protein CASSQDSGGAYGYTF.

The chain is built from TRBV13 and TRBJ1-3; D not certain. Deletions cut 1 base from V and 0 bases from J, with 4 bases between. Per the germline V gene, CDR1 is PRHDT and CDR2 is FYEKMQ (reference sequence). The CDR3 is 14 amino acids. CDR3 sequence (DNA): TGTGCCAGCAGCTTAGAATACTCTGGAAACACCATATATTTT. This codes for CASSLEYSGNTIYF.

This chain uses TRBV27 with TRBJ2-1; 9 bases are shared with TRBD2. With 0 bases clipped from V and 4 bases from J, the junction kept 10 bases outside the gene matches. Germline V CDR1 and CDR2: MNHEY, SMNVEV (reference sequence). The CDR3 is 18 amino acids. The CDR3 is CASSLSVRSGRKYNEQFF. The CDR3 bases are TGTGCCAGCAGTTTATCGGTGCGGAGCGGGAGGAAATACAATGAGCAGTTCTTC.

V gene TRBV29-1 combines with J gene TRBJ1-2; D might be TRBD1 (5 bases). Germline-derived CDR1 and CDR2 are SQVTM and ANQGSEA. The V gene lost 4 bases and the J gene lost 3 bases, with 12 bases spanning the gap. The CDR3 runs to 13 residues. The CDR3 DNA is TGCAGCGTTGCGGGAGGGGCCGACTATGGCTACACCTTC. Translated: CSVAGGADYGYTF.